The entry below describes one TCR beta chain. V was trimmed by 2 bases and J by 7 bases, leaving 7 bases between them. In germline, CDR1 is SGHNT, CDR2 YYREEE (reference sequence). The CDR3 contains 12 residues. Profiling relied on immunoSEQ multiplex PCR, and the TCRdb table lists in-frame clones only, not all of them. Of 100,000 to 120,000 clones in the sample, roughly 80% are singletons; the top ten hold about 15%. The sample belongs to a study of blood T cell repertoires in COVID-19. Material: peripheral blood. This TCR was sampled from a woman aged 55-75 years with acute or convalescent COVID-19. This chain joins TRBV5-4 and TRBJ2-1; tentative D call: TRBD2 (6 bases). As DNA, the CDR3 is TGTGCCAGCAGCTTCCGGGGGAATGAGCAGTTCTTC. It codes for CASSFRGNEQFF.